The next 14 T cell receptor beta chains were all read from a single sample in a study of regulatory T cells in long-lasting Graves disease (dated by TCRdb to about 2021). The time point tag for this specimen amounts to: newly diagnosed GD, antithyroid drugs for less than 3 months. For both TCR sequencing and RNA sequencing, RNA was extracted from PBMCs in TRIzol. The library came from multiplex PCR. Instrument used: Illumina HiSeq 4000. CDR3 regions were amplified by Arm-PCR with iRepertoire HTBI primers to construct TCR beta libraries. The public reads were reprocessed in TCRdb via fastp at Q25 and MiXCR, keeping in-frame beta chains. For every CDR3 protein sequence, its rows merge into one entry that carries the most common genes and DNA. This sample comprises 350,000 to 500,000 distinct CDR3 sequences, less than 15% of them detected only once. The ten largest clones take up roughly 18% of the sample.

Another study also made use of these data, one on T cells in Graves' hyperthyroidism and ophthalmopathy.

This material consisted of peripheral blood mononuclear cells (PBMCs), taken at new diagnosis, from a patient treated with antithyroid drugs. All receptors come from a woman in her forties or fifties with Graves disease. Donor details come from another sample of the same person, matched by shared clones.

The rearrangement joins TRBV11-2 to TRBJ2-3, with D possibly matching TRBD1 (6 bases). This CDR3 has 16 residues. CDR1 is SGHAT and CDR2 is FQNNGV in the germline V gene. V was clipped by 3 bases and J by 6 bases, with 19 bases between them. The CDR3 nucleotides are TGTGCCAGCAGCTTCGTACAGGGTAGGGGCAACGATACGCAGTATTTT. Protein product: CASSFVQGRGNDTQYF.

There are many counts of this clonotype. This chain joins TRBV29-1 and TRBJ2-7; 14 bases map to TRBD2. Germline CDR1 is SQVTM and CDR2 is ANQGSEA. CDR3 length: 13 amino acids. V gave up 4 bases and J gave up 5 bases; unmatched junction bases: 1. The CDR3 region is CSVAGLAGDEQYF. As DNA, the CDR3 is TGCAGCGTTGCGGGACTAGCGGGAGACGAGCAGTACTTC.

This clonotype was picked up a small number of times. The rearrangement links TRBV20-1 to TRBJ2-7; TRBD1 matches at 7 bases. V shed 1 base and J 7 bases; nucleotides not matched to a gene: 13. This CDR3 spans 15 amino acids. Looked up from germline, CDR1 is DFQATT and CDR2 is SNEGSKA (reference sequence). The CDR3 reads CSARGAGGTRGEQYF. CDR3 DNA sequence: TGCAGTGCTAGAGGGGCAGGGGGAACTAGAGGGGAGCAGTACTTC.

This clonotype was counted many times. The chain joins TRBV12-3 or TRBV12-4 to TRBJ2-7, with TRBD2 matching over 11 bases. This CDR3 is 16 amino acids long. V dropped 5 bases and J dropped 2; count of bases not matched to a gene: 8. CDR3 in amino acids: CASSGTTSGTAYEQYF. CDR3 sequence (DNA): TGTGCCAGCAGTGGTACGACTAGCGGGACCGCCTACGAGCAGTACTTC.

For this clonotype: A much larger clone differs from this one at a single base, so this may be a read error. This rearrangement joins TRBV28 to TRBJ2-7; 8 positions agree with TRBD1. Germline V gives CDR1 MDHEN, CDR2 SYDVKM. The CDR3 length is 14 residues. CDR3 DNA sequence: TGTGCCAACAGTGGTTGGACAGGGTGGGACGAGCAGTACTTC. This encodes CANSGWTGWDEQYF. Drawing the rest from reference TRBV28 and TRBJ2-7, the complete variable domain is DVKVTQSSRYLVKRTGEKVFLECVQDMDHENMFWYRQDPGLGLRLIYFSYDVKMKEKGDIPEGYSVSREKKERFSLILESASTNQTSMYLCANSGWTGWDEQYFGPGTRLTVT.

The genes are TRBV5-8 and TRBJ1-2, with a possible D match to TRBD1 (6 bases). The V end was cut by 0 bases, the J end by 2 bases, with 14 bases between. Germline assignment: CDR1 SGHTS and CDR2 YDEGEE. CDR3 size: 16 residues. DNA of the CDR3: TGTGCCAGCAGCTTGGGTTGGCAGGGGCCCAACTATGGCTACACCTTC. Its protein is CASSLGWQGPNYGYTF.

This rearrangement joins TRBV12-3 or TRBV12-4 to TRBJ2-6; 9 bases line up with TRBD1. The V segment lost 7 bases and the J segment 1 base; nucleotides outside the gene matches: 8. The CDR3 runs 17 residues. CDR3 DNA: TGTGCCAGCACTCCGGGACAGGGAGTTTCTGGGGCCAACGTCCTGACTTTC. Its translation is CASTPGQGVSGANVLTF.

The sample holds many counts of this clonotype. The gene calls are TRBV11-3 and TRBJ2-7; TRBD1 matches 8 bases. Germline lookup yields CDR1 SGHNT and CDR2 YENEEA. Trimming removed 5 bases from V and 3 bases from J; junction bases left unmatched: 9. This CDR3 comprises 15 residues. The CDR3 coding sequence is TGTGCCAGCAGCCGAGGTGAGGGACAGGACTACGAGCAGTACTTC. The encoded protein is CASSRGEGQDYEQYF.

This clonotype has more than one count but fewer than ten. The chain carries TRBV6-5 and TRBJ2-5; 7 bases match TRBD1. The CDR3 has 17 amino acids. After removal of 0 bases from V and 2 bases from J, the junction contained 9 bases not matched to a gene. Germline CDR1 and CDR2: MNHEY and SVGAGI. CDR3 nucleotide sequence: TGTGCCAGCAGTTACTCGGGACAGACGGCCAAACAAGAGACCCAGTACTTC. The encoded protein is CASSYSGQTAKQETQYF.

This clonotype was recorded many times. In nucleotides, the CDR3 is TGTGCCAGCAGCCAAGTATCAGTGAACACTGAAGCTTTCTTT. Encoded protein: CASSQVSVNTEAFF. V is TRBV3-1 and J is TRBJ1-1; D ambiguous. Germline V gene lookup returns CDR1 LGHDT and CDR2 YNNKEL (reference sequence). This CDR3 contains 14 residues. The germline V and J ends were trimmed by 1 base and 0 bases, with 6 bases remaining between them.

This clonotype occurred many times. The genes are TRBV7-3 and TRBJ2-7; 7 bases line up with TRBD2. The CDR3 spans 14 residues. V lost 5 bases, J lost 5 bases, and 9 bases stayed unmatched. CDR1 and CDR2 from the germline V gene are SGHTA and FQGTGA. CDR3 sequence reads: CASSPQSTSDEQYF. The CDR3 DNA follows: TGTGCCAGCAGCCCCCAGTCTACTAGCGACGAGCAGTACTTC.

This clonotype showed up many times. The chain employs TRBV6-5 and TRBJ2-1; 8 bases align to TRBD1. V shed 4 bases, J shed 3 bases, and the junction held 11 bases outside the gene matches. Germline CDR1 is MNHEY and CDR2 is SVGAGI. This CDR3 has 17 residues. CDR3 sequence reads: CASSSEQGGTFYNEQFF. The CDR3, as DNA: TGTGCCAGCAGTTCCGAACAGGGGGGTACCTTCTACAATGAGCAGTTCTTC.

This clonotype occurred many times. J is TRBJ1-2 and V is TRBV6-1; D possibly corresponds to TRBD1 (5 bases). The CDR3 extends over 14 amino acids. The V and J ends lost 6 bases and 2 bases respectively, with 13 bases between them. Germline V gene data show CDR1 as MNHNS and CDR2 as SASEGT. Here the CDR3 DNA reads TGTGCCAGCAGAGCTATGACAGTAAACTATGGCTACACCTTC. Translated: CASRAMTVNYGYTF.

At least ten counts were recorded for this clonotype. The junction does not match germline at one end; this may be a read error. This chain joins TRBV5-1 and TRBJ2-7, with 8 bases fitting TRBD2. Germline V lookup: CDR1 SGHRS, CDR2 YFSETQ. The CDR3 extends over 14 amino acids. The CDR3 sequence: CASSLLAGVYEQYF. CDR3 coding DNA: TGTGCCAGCAGTTTGCTAGCGGGCGTCTACGAGCAGTACTTC.